The 24 T cell receptor beta chains below come from one sample, sequenced in a study of T cells in narcolepsy. The assay was immunoSEQ multiplex PCR, and TCRdb's table has in-frame clones only and misses some. Counted here are fewer than 35,000 clones, around 83% occurring once; the ten biggest clones make up about 0.9%. The specimen sequenced was CD45RA- memory CD4+ T cells from PBMCs. These receptors originate from a human donor with narcolepsy.

The rearrangement uses TRBV11-2 and TRBJ2-7; 9 bases align to TRBD1. Germline CDR1 and CDR2: SGHAT and FQNNGV. CDR3 size: 13 residues. With V trimmed by 6 bases and J by 4 bases, 4 bases remained unmatched. The CDR3 loop reads CASRRQGEYEQYF. CDR3 nucleotides: TGTGCCAGCAGACGACAGGGGGAATACGAGCAGTACTTC.

The J gene is TRBJ2-7, the V gene TRBV6-1; no clear D gene. Germline V gives CDR1 MNHNS, CDR2 SASEGT. This CDR3 region has 15 residues. V was cut by 2 bases and J by 2 bases, with 13 bases left in between. This chain's CDR3 is CASSELLNRPYEQYF. CDR3 sequence (DNA): TGTGCCAGCAGTGAATTGTTAAACCGACCCTACGAGCAGTACTTC.

The chain has TRBV9 and TRBJ2-5; a possible D gene is TRBD2 (6 bases). Germline V gene lookup returns CDR1 SGDLS and CDR2 YYNGEE. The CDR3 has 14 amino acids. Trimming pared 0 bases from V and 7 bases from J, leaving 13 bases between. The CDR3 here is CASSVGIAVGTQYF. In DNA form, the CDR3 reads TGTGCCAGCAGCGTAGGGATAGCGGTTGGGACCCAGTACTTC. The complete variable domain, with remaining parts taken from reference TRBV9 and TRBJ2-5, reads DSGVTQTPKHLITATGQRVTLRCSPRSGDLSVYWYQQSLDQGLQFLIQYYNGEERAKGNILERFSAQQFPDLHSELNLSSLELGDSALYFCASSVGIAVGTQYFGPGTRLLVL.

J is TRBJ1-1 and V is TRBV29-1; the D gene is possibly TRBD1 (5 bases). CDR1 and CDR2 from the germline V gene are SQVTM and ANQGSEA. The V end lost 4 bases, the J end lost 2 bases, and 11 bases lay between the germline ends. The CDR3 is 13 amino acids. CDR3 nucleotides: TGCAGCGTTGCCCCCGGGGGAAACACTGAAGCTTTCTTT. Protein product: CSVAPGGNTEAFF.

V usage is TRBV10-3 and J usage is TRBJ2-5; TRBD2 agrees at 9 bases. Germline V CDR1 and CDR2: ENHRY, SYGVKD. After removal of 0 bases from V and 2 bases from J, the junction contained 1 base not matched to a gene. This CDR3 has 15 residues. This CDR3 is CAISESSGGQETQYF. The CDR3 DNA sequence: TGTGCCATCAGTGAGTCTAGCGGGGGACAAGAGACCCAGTACTTC.

This chain links TRBV4-3 with TRBJ2-1; 10 bases match TRBD2. CDR1 and CDR2 from the germline V gene are LGHNA and YSLEER. The CDR3 is made up of 19 amino acids. V lost 0 bases and J lost 0; bases outside the gene matches: 8. CDR3 in amino acids: CASSQEVNSGGSSYNEQFF. DNA for the CDR3: TGCGCCAGCAGCCAAGAGGTGAATAGCGGGGGGAGCTCCTACAATGAGCAGTTCTTC.

The CDR3 loop reads CASSYGTGTVNTEAFF. The CDR3 nucleotides read TGTGCCAGCAGTTACGGGACAGGGACTGTGAACACTGAAGCTTTCTTT. The chain links TRBV6-5 to TRBJ1-1; TRBD1 matches at 9 bases. V shed 2 bases and J 0 bases; nucleotides not matched to a gene: 4. The length of the CDR3 is 16 residues. Germline V gives CDR1 MNHEY, CDR2 SVGAGI.

The J gene is TRBJ1-5, the V gene TRBV28, with D perhaps matching TRBD1 (5 bases). The CDR3 has 15 residues. The ends were cut back, 7 bases at V and 6 bases at J, with 19 bases in the middle. Germline CDR1 reads MDHEN; CDR2 reads SYDVKM. CDR3 residues: CASNPGPGYGQPQHF. The CDR3 nucleotides are TGTGCCAGCAACCCGGGACCGGGTTACGGTCAGCCCCAGCATTTT. Full variable domain (remainder filled in from reference TRBV28 and TRBJ1-5): DVKVTQSSRYLVKRTGEKVFLECVQDMDHENMFWYRQDPGLGLRLIYFSYDVKMKEKGDIPEGYSVSREKKERFSLILESASTNQTSMYLCASNPGPGYGQPQHFGDGTRLSIL.

The gene calls are TRBV6-4 and TRBJ2-1, with 7 bases that match TRBD1. J gave up 4 bases and V 0 bases, and 6 bases lay outside the gene matches. CDR1 and CDR2 from the germline V gene are MRHNA and SNTAGT. CDR3 size: 16 residues. CDR3 coding DNA: TGTGCCAGCAGTGACTCAGGGGGCGCAAGGTACAATGAGCAGTTCTTC. Translated, it gives CASSDSGGARYNEQFF.

This clone appeared a single time. The CDR3 DNA sequence: TGTGCCAGCAGCGTAGAAGGGGACGGCTACAATGAGCAGTTCTTC. Residues: CASSVEGDGYNEQFF. The chain combines TRBV9 with TRBJ2-1; D tentatively fits TRBD1 or TRBD2 (5 bases each). This CDR3 spans 15 amino acids. Germline CDR1 and CDR2: SGDLS and YYNGEE. Trimming cost V 0 bases and J 3 bases, with 10 bases left between them.

The V gene is TRBV5-6, the J gene TRBJ1-4; D possibly corresponds to TRBD1 (6 bases). Germline values: CDR1 SGHDT, CDR2 YYEEEE. The CDR3 is made up of 12 amino acids. Trimming cost V 1 base and J 10 bases, with 8 bases left between them. In DNA form, the CDR3 reads TGTGCCAGCAGCTTGTCGACAGGAAAACTGTTTTTT. Its protein is CASSLSTGKLFF.

The V gene is TRBV28, the J gene TRBJ1-2; TRBD1 might be the D (5 bases). The V end lost 4 bases, the J end lost 4 bases, and 7 bases lay between the germline ends. There are 12 residues in the CDR3. Germline loops: CDR1 MDHEN, CDR2 SYDVKM. CDR3 in DNA: TGTGCCAGCAGTTCAGGGCCCTATGGCTACACCTTC. Translated: CASSSGPYGYTF.

V gene TRBV10-3 combines with J gene TRBJ1-1; no reliable D call. Germline lookup yields CDR1 ENHRY and CDR2 SYGVKD. V lost 2 bases, J lost 7 bases, and 8 bases lay in between. The length of the CDR3 is 12 residues. Written as DNA, the CDR3 is TGTGCCATCAGTGAGGTATTGGGTGAAGCTTTCTTT. It encodes CAISEVLGEAFF.

This chain uses TRBV18 with TRBJ2-3; no definite D call. V was pared by 3 bases and J by 5 bases, with 9 bases between. CDR3 size: 13 residues. Germline-derived CDR1 and CDR2 are KGHSH and LQKENI. CDR3 protein: CASSPPAGDTQYF. The CDR3, as DNA: TGTGCCAGCTCACCTCCGGCCGGAGATACGCAGTATTTT.

This rearrangement joins TRBV5-1 to TRBJ1-1, with 8 bases fitting TRBD1. The V gene end was trimmed by 8 bases and the J gene end by 7 bases; junction bases not matched to a gene: 16. Germline V gene data show CDR1 as SGHRS and CDR2 as YFSETQ. CDR3 length: 15 residues. The CDR3 reads CASSAGGTGANEAFF. In nucleotides, the CDR3 is TGCGCCAGTTCGGCTGGGGGGACAGGTGCCAATGAAGCTTTCTTT. Supplemented by reference TRBV5-1 and TRBJ1-1, the full variable domain reads KAGVTQTPRYLIKTRGQQVTLSCSPISGHRSVSWYQQTPGQGLQFLFEYFSETQRNKGNFPGRFSGRQFSNSRSEMNVSTLELGDSALYLCASSAGGTGANEAFFGQGTRLTVV.

A note on this clone: The sample contains more than one DNA sequence encoding this CDR3. This CDR3 is CASSVTYEQYF. The CDR3 DNA reads as TGTGCCAGCAGTGTCACCTACGAGCAGTACTTC. V and J are TRBV2 and TRBJ2-7; no definite D call. The CDR3 totals 11 residues. Looked up from germline, CDR1 is SNHLY and CDR2 is FYNNEI. V was shortened by 4 bases and J by 2 bases, with 3 bases between the two germline ends.

CDR3 sequence: CAISEGQEGNSPLHF. As DNA, the CDR3 is TGTGCCATCAGTGAAGGTCAGGAGGGGAATTCACCCCTCCACTTT. The rearrangement joins TRBV10-3 to TRBJ1-6; maybe TRBD1 (5 bases). The CDR3 is 15 residues long. The germline CDR1 and CDR2 sequences are ENHRY and SYGVKD. V gave up 3 bases and J gave up 7 bases, with 13 bases separating them.

This rearrangement joins TRBV28 to TRBJ2-5, with TRBD1 as a possible D gene (6 bases). Germline CDR1 MDHEN, CDR2 SYDVKM. V shed 6 bases and J shed 1 base, with 15 bases lying between them. This CDR3 comprises 15 residues. The CDR3 DNA is TGTGCCAGCAGCCCTGGACAGCTACCCCAAGAGACCCAGTACTTC. It translates to CASSPGQLPQETQYF. Complete variable domain (other parts from reference TRBV28 and TRBJ2-5): DVKVTQSSRYLVKRTGEKVFLECVQDMDHENMFWYRQDPGLGLRLIYFSYDVKMKEKGDIPEGYSVSREKKERFSLILESASTNQTSMYLCASSPGQLPQETQYFGPGTRLLVL.

The chain recombines TRBV27 with TRBJ1-2; TRBD1 matches 7 bases. The germline gives CDR1 MNHEY, CDR2 SMNVEV (reference sequence). V lost 3 bases, J lost 3 bases, and 4 bases stayed unmatched. The CDR3 contains 14 residues. The CDR3 here is CASSFSGTDYGYTF. CDR3 sequence (DNA): TGTGCCAGCAGTTTTTCCGGGACAGACTATGGCTACACCTTC.

In nucleotides, the CDR3 is TGTGCCAGCAGACTGGGACTAGCGGGGGGGCTATACGAGCAGTACTTC. It codes for CASRLGLAGGLYEQYF. The rearrangement uses TRBV28 and TRBJ2-7, with 16 bases lining up with TRBD2. J was trimmed by 4 bases and V by 6 bases; bases with no gene match: 6. From germline, CDR1 is MDHEN and CDR2 SYDVKM. There are 16 residues in the CDR3.

The J gene is TRBJ2-1, the V gene TRBV20-1; no firm D call. V lost 1 base and J 9 bases, leaving 7 bases between the germline ends. The germline V gene has CDR1 DFQATT and CDR2 SNEGSKA (reference sequence). The CDR3 is 11 amino acids. This chain's CDR3 is CSARGDGEQFF. The CDR3 DNA is TGCAGTGCTAGAGGAGACGGTGAGCAGTTCTTC.

The chain couples TRBV6-1 to TRBJ2-3, with a tentative D call TRBD1 (7 bases). The CDR3 runs 15 residues. V was trimmed by 1 base and J by 9 bases, leaving 17 bases between them. The germline V gene encodes CDR1 MNHNS and CDR2 SASEGT. CDR3 bases: TGTGCCAGCAGTGAAGACCCGGGGCCAGGGGGGACGCAGTATTTT. Residues: CASSEDPGPGGTQYF.

The gene calls are TRBV18 and TRBJ2-7; a weak D match, TRBD1 (6 bases). Germline V CDR1 and CDR2: KGHSH, LQKENI. Trimming removed 3 bases at V and 4 bases at J, with 16 bases between. The CDR3 loop spans 15 amino acids. In DNA form, the CDR3 reads TGTGCCAGCTCACCCCTGGGGGCAGGAACTTACGAGCAGTACTTC. It is translated as CASSPLGAGTYEQYF.

The CDR3 region has the DNA TGTGCCAGCAGCCAGTTAGCGGGGGGCACAGATACGCAGTATTTT. Translating gives CASSQLAGGTDTQYF. V gene TRBV2 combines with J gene TRBJ2-3; 9 nucleotides agree with TRBD2. The CDR3 consists of 15 residues. Losses at the gene ends were 6 bases for V and 1 base for J; bases not matched to a gene: 5. The V gene's germline CDR1 is SNHLY and CDR2 FYNNEI. Filled out from reference TRBV2 and TRBJ2-3, the complete variable domain reads EPEVTQTPSHQVTQMGQEVILRCVPISNHLYFYWYRQILGQKVEFLVSFYNNEISEKSEIFDDQFSVERPDGSNFTLKIRSTKLEDSAMYFCASSQLAGGTDTQYFGPGTRLTVL.